This T cell receptor (beta chain) was recovered during a study of cytomegalovirus exposure and HLA in healthy donors. Study overall: Some 85 million unique TCRs, all from HLA-typed donors, were included in an early release of the data. Broader study findings: Serostatus for CMV was the only available immune exposure information. Association of roughly 18,000 TCR beta sequences with HLA alleles was found at 0.05 false discovery rate in a later analysis.

The CDR3 consists of 14 residues. Germline CDR1 and CDR2: SGDLS and YYNGEE. The J segment lost 4 bases and the V segment lost 3 bases, leaving 4 bases of the junction unmatched. The PCR used 60 Vbeta and 13 Jbeta primers. Using immunoSEQ multiplex PCR, the repertoire was profiled, and TCRdb retains in-frame clones only, with some absent. In the table there are some 130,000 clones, 75% to 80% of which are singletons. Concerning this clone itself: Its antigen is not identified.

The rearrangement links TRBV9 to TRBJ2-3, with 8 bases that match TRBD2. Sequenced: PBMCs. The clonotype was recovered from a man aged 25-45 years in good health and CMV-seronegative. The CDR3 bases are TGTGCCAGCAGCGGCCCAGCGGGAGCAGATACGCAGTATTTT. This translates into CASSGPAGADTQYF.